This T cell receptor beta chain came from a study of control samples from healthy donors and cancer patients (dated by TCRdb to the early 2020s). V is cut back by 10 bases and J by 1 base, with 12 bases in the junction unmatched. Reading the germline V gene (reference sequence) gives CDR1 LNHDA and CDR2 SQIVND. The CDR3 has 16 amino acids, counting the end cysteine and phenylalanine. Just CDR3 DNA is preserved here, 48 bases in frame from base 1. Turning to this clone: The target of this receptor is not known. No much larger clone exists at a distance of one base, and base qualities are not known.

The library was obtained by the immunoSEQ multiplex PCR assay. The clones in this table, taken by TCRdb from immuneACCESS, are in-frame only. Not every clone is retained; where verified, under half of the shortfall comes from an unresolved V gene, and the cause of the rest is unknown. The sample table lists some 140,000 clones, more than 90% of them with a count of one. The ten biggest clones cover 10% to 12% of the sample. The sequenced sample consisted of blood. The source of this sequence is a man younger than 45 in good health. This receptor chain uses TRBV19 and TRBJ1-3; the central 8 bases match TRBD1. The sequenced DNA: TGTGCCACGACCCGCATAGACAGGGGATCTGGAAACACCATATATTTT. It codes for CATTRIDRGSGNTIYF.